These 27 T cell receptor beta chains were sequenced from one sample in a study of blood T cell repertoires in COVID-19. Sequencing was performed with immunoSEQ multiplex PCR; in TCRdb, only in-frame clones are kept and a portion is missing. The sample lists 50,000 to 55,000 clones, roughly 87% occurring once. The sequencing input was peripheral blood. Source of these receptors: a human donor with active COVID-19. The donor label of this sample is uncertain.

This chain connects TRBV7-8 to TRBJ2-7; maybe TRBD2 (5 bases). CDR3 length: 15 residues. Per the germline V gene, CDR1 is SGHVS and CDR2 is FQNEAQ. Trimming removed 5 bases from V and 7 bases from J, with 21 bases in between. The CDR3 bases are TGTGCCAGCAGCCAAACCCTGAACACCCGCGGGGAGCAGTACTTC. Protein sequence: CASSQTLNTRGEQYF.

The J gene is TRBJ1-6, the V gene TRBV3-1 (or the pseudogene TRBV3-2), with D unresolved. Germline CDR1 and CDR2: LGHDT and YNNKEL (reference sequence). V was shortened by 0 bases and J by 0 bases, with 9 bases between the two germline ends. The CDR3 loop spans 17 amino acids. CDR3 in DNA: TGTGCCAGCAGCCAAGATATTCCCAGCTCCTATAATTCACCCCTCCACTTT. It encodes CASSQDIPSSYNSPLHF.

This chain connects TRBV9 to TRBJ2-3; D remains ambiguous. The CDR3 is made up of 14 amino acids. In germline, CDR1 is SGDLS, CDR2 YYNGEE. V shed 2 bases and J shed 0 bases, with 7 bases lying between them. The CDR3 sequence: CASSVGRSTDTQYF. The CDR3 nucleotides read TGTGCCAGCAGCGTTGGTAGAAGCACAGATACGCAGTATTTT.

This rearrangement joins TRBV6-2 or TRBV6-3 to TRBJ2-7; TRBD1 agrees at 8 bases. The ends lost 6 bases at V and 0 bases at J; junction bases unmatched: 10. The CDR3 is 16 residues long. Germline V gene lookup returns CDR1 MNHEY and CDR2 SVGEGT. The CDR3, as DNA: TGTGCCAGCAGCCACGGTACGGGACAGGTCTCCTACGAGCAGTACTTC. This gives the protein CASSHGTGQVSYEQYF.

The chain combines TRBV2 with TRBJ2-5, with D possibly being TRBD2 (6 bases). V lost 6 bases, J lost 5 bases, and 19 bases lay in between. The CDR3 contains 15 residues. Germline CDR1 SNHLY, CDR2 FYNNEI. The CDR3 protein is CASSDSGLLGETQYF. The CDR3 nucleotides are TGTGCCAGCAGCGATAGCGGACTCCTCGGGGAGACCCAGTACTTC.

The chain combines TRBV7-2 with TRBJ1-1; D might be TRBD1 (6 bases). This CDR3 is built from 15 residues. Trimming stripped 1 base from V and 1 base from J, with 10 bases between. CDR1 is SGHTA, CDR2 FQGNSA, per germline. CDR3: CASSLDGRGNTEAFF. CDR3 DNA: TGTGCCAGCAGCTTAGACGGCAGGGGGAACACTGAAGCTTTCTTT.

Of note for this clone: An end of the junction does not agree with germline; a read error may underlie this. CDR3 sequence: CASSQVSGFSF. The CDR3 bases are TGTGCCAGCAGCCAAGTTTCGGGGTTTAGCTTC. This chain joins TRBV3-1 (or the pseudogene TRBV3-2) and TRBJ1-2, with unresolved D. CDR3 size: 11 residues. Germline CDR1 reads LGHDT; CDR2 reads YNNKEL (reference sequence).

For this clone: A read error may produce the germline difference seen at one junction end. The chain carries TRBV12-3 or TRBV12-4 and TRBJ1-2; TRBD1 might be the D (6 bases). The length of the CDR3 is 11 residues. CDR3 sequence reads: CASSFSTGTAF. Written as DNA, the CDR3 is TGTGCCAGCAGTTTCTCGACAGGCACGGCCTTC.

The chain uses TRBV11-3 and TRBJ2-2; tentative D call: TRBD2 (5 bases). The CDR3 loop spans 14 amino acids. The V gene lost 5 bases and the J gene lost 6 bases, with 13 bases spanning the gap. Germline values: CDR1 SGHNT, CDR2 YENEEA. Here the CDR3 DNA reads TGTGCCAGCAGCCACCCCGTGAGGGCCGGGGAGCTGTTTTTT. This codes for CASSHPVRAGELFF.

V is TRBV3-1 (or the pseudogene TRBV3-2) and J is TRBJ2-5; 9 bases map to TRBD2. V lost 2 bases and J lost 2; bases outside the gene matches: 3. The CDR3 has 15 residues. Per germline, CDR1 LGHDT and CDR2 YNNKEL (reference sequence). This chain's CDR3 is CASSQLAGPQETQYF. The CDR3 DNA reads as TGTGCCAGCAGCCAACTAGCGGGGCCTCAAGAGACCCAGTACTTC.

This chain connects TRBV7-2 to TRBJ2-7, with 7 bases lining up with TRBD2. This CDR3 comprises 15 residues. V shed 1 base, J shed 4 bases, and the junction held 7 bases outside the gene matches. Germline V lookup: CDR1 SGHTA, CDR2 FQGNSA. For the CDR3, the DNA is TGTGCCAGCAGCTTAGAGTCAGCGGGGAAGTACGAGCAGTACTTC. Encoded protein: CASSLESAGKYEQYF.

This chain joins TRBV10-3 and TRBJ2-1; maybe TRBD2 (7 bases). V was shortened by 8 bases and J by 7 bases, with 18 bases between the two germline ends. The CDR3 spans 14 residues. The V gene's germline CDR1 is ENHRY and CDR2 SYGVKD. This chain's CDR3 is CAISFSGGPNEQFF. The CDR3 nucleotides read TGTGCCATCTCTTTTTCCGGGGGGCCTAATGAGCAGTTCTTC.

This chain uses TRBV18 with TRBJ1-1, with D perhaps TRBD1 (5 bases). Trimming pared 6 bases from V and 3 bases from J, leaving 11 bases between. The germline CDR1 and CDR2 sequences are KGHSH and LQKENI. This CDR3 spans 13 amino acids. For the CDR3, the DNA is TGTGCCAGCTCCCCCGGACAAGACACTGAAGCTTTCTTT. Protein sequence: CASSPGQDTEAFF.

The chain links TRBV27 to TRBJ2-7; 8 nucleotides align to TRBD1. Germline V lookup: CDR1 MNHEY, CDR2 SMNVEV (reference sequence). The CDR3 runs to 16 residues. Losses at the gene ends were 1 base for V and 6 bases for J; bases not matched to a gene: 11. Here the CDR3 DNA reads TGTGCCAGCAGTTTATTGGCAGGGGGCTATAAGGCCGAGCAGTACTTC. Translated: CASSLLAGGYKAEQYF.

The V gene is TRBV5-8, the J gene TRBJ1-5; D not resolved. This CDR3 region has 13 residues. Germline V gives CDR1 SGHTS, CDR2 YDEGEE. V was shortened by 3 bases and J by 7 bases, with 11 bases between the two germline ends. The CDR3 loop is CASSSGLSQPQHF. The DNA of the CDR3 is TGTGCCAGCAGCTCGGGTCTTAGCCAGCCCCAGCATTTT.

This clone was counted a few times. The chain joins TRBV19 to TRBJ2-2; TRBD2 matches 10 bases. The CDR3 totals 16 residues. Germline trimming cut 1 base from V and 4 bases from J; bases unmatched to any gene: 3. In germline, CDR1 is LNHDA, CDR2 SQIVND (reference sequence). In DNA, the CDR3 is TGTGCCAGTAGTATAGTAGCGGGGGGAGGCACCGGGGAGCTGTTTTTT. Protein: CASSIVAGGGTGELFF.

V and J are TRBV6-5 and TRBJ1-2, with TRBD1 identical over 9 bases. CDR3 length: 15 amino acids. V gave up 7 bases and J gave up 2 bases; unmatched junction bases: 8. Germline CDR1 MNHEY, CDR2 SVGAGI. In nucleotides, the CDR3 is TGTGCCAGCACCTCCGTGACAGGGGGAAACTATGGCTACACCTTC. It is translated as CASTSVTGGNYGYTF.

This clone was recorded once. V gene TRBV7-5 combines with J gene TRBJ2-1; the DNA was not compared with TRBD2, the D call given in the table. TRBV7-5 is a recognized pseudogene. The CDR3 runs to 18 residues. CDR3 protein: CARSLVTLRGVGYNEQFF. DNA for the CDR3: TGTGCCAGAAGCTTAGTAACCTTACGGGGGGTGGGCTACAATGAGCAGTTCTTC.

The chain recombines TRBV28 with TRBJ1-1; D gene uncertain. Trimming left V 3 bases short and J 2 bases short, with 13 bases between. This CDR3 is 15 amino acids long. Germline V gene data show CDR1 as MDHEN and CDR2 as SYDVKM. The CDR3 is CASSFPGFQNTEAFF. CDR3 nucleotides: TGTGCCAGCAGTTTCCCGGGGTTTCAAAACACTGAAGCTTTCTTT. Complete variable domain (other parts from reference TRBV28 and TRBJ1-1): DVKVTQSSRYLVKRTGEKVFLECVQDMDHENMFWYRQDPGLGLRLIYFSYDVKMKEKGDIPEGYSVSREKKERFSLILESASTNQTSMYLCASSFPGFQNTEAFFGQGTRLTVV.

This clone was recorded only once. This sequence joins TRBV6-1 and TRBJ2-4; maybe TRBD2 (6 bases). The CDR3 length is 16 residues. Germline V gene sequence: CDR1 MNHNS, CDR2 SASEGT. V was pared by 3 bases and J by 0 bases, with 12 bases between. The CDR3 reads CASSELGLQAKNIQYF. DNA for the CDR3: TGTGCCAGCAGTGAGCTGGGACTTCAAGCCAAAAACATTCAGTACTTC.

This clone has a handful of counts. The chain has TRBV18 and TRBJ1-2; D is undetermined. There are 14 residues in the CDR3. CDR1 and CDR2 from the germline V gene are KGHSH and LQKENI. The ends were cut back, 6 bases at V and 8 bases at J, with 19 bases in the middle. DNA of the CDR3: TGTGCCAGCTCCAATCCCGCGGGTGGGGTCGGCTACACCTTC. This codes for CASSNPAGGVGYTF.

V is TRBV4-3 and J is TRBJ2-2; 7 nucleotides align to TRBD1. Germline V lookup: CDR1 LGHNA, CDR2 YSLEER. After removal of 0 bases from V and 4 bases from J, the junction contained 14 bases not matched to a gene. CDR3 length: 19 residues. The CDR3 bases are TGCGCCAGCAGCCAAGATCAGATACAGGGGTGGCTGGGCACCGGGGAGCTGTTTTTT. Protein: CASSQDQIQGWLGTGELFF.

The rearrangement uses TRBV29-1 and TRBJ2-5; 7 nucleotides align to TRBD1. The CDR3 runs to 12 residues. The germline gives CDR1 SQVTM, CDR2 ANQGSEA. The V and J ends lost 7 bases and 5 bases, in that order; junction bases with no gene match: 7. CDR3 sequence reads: CSEGAGPETQYF. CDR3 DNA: TGCAGCGAGGGGGCAGGGCCCGAGACCCAGTACTTC. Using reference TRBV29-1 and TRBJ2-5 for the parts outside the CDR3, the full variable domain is SAVISQKPSRDICQRGTSLTIQCQVDSQVTMMFWYRQQPGQSLTLIATANQGSEATYESGFVIDKFPISRPNLTFSTLTVSNMSPEDSSIYLCSEGAGPETQYFGPGTRLLVL.

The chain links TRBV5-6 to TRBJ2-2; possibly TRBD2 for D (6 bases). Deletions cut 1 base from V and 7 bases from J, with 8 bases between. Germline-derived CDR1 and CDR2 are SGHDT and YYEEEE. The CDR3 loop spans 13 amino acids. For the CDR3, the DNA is TGTGCCAGCAGCTTGTCTAGCGTCGGGGAGCTGTTTTTT. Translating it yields CASSLSSVGELFF.

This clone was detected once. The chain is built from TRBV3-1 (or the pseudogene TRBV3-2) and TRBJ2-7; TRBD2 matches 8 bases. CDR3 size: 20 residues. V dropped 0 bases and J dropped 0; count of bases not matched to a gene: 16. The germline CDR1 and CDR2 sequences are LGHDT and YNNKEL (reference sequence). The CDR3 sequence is CASSQDWLNGGLARSYEQYF. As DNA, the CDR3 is TGTGCCAGCAGCCAAGATTGGTTAAATGGAGGACTAGCCCGCTCCTACGAGCAGTACTTC.

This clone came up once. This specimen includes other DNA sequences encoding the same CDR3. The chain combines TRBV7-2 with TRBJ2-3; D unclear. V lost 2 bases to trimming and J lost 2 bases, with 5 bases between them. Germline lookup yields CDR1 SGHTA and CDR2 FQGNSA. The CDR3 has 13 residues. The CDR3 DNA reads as TGTGCCAGCAGCTTATATTCCACAGATACGCAGTATTTT. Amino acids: CASSLYSTDTQYF. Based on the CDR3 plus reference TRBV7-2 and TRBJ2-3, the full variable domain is GAGVSQSPSNKVTEKGKDVELRCDPISGHTALYWYRQSLGQGLEFLIYFQGNSAPDKSGLPSDRFSAERTGGSVSTLTIQRTQQEDSAVYLCASSLYSTDTQYFGPGTRLTVL.

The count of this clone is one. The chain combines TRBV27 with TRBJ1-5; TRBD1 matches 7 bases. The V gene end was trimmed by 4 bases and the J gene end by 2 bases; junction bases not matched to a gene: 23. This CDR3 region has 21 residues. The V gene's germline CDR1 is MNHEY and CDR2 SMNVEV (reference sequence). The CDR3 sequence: CASSYSVIDRVGSDGNQPQHF. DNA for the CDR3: TGTGCCAGCAGTTACTCGGTCATCGACAGGGTAGGGTCTGATGGCAATCAGCCCCAGCATTTT.